This entry lists 13 T cell receptor beta chains sequenced from one sample in a study of OX40 agonist ivuxolimab in advanced cancers. The repertoire was sequenced with immunoSEQ multiplex PCR; TCRdb's copy has only in-frame clones and lacks some. The table includes roughly 93,000 clones, under 90% detected once. The material sequenced was CD4+ or CD8+ T cells sorted from blood, taken in a trial of the OX40 agonist ivuxolimab. The receptors here all came from an adult with an advanced solid tumor such as melanoma, head and neck, liver or kidney cancer.

The V gene is TRBV7-6, the J gene TRBJ1-1, with 10 bases aligning to TRBD1. Trimming cost V 1 base and J 4 bases; bases outside gene matches: 9. The CDR3 is 17 residues long. Germline assignment: CDR1 SGHVS and CDR2 FNYEAQ. CDR3 nucleotides: TGTGCCAGCAGCTTAGTGGGACAGGGGATGGCAGCCACTGAAGCTTTCTTT. It encodes CASSLVGQGMAATEAFF.

V is TRBV2 and J is TRBJ2-7; 13 bases are shared with TRBD2. With V trimmed by 9 bases and J by 2 bases, 4 bases remained unmatched. In germline, CDR1 is SNHLY, CDR2 FYNNEI. The length of the CDR3 is 14 residues. The CDR3 DNA is TGTGCCAGGGGGGGACTAGCGGGGACCTACGAGCAGTACTTC. It yields the protein CARGGLAGTYEQYF.

This chain uses TRBV7-3 with TRBJ2-7; 8 bases align to TRBD1. CDR1 and CDR2 from the germline V gene are SGHTA and FQGTGA. The CDR3 runs to 14 residues. Trimming cost V 5 bases and J 2 bases; bases outside gene matches: 5. CDR3 loop: CASSQTRGPYEQYF. The CDR3 bases are TGTGCCAGCAGCCAGACCAGGGGGCCCTACGAGCAGTACTTC.

The chain carries TRBV6-5 and TRBJ2-1, with D unresolved. Trimming stripped 2 bases from V and 7 bases from J, with 9 bases between. The length of the CDR3 is 13 residues. CDR1 is MNHEY, CDR2 SVGAGI, per germline. CDR3 sequence reads: CASSYRQRNEQFF. The CDR3, as DNA: TGTGCCAGCAGTTACCGTCAGAGGAATGAGCAGTTCTTC.

V is TRBV7-3 and J is TRBJ1-2; D ambiguous. The CDR3 is made up of 15 amino acids. V lost 3 bases and J 0 bases, leaving 11 bases between the germline ends. Germline CDR1 SGHTA, CDR2 FQGTGA. The CDR3 spells CASSFGPEANYGYTF. The CDR3, as DNA: TGTGCCAGCAGCTTTGGCCCAGAGGCTAACTATGGCTACACCTTC.

This chain uses TRBV11-2 with TRBJ2-7, with D tentatively TRBD1 (6 bases). Germline CDR1 and CDR2: SGHAT and FQNNGV. The V gene lost 2 bases and the J gene lost 2 bases, with 13 bases spanning the gap. The CDR3 totals 15 residues. CDR3 loop: CASSLMGRGPYEQYF. CDR3 DNA: TGTGCCAGCAGCTTAATGGGCAGGGGTCCCTACGAGCAGTACTTC.

The chain carries TRBV5-4 and TRBJ1-2; possibly TRBD1 for D (5 bases). CDR3 size: 12 residues. Germline-derived CDR1 and CDR2 are SGHNT and YYREEE (reference sequence). The V and J ends lost 1 base and 6 bases respectively, with 7 bases between them. The CDR3 region is CASSLRGDGYTF. The DNA for the CDR3 is TGTGCCAGCAGCTTGCGAGGGGATGGCTACACCTTC.

The V call is TRBV7-9, the J call TRBJ1-1; D remains unclear. Trimming took 4 bases from V and 5 from J, leaving 14 bases between them. Germline CDR1 and CDR2: SEHNR and FQNEAQ (reference sequence). CDR3 length equals 14 residues. In DNA, the CDR3 is TGTGCCAGCAGCTCCCCCCAGCCGGGAACTGAAGCTTTCTTT. This codes for CASSSPQPGTEAFF.

This clone was recorded a few times. Other DNA sequences in the sample encode the same CDR3. The genes are TRBV9 and TRBJ1-2, with a possible D match to TRBD1 (5 bases). In germline, CDR1 is SGDLS, CDR2 YYNGEE. V lost 0 bases, J lost 8 bases, and 8 bases lay in between. The CDR3 consists of 12 residues. The CDR3: CASSVGTGGYTF. The CDR3 coding sequence is TGTGCCAGCAGCGTAGGTACAGGCGGCTACACCTTC.

Comment on this clone: The same CDR3 arises from other DNA sequences in this sample as well. The rearrangement links TRBV5-1 to TRBJ2-6; D remains ambiguous. The V gene's germline CDR1 is SGHRS and CDR2 YFSETQ. This CDR3 has 13 residues. Trimming took off 5 bases at V and 3 bases at J, with 6 bases between the two ends. The chain's CDR3 is CASSRDGANVLTF. Here the CDR3 DNA reads TGCGCCAGCAGTAGGGATGGGGCCAACGTCCTGACTTTC.

V and J are TRBV27 and TRBJ2-3, with D perhaps matching TRBD2 (6 bases). Per germline, CDR1 MNHEY and CDR2 SMNVEV (reference sequence). The CDR3 length is 15 residues. V lost 4 bases and J 3 bases, leaving 14 bases between the germline ends. This CDR3 is CASSSGTLLTDTQYF. The DNA of the CDR3 is TGTGCCAGCAGTTCCGGGACTCTGCTAACAGATACGCAGTATTTT.

This chain joins TRBV5-4 and TRBJ2-6, with D possibly called TRBD1 or TRBD2 (5 bases each). Trimming removed 1 base from V and 0 bases from J, with 17 bases in between. From germline, CDR1 is SGHNT and CDR2 YYREEE (reference sequence). The CDR3 is made up of 19 amino acids. As DNA, the CDR3 is TGTGCCAGCAGCTTGAGTTTAGGTGGTGGGGGCTCTGGGGCCAACGTCCTGACTTTC. It yields the protein CASSLSLGGGGSGANVLTF. Full variable domain (outside the CDR3, taken from reference TRBV5-4 and TRBJ2-6): ETGVTQSPTHLIKTRGQQVTLRCSSQSGHNTVSWYQQALGQGPQFIFQYYREEENGRGNFPPRFSGLQFPNYSSELNVNALELDDSALYLCASSLSLGGGGSGANVLTFGAGSRLTVL.

A single count supports this clone. The V gene is TRBV19, the J gene TRBJ2-5; 7 bases line up with TRBD1. The J call could be wrong; TRBJ2-7 is a better fit for the DNA end. Per germline, CDR1 LNHDA and CDR2 SQIVND (reference sequence). The CDR3 runs 15 residues. CDR3 nucleotide sequence: TGTGCCAGTAGTTTCAACCCGGGACAGAGTTACGAGCAGTACTTC. As protein: CASSFNPGQSYEQYF.